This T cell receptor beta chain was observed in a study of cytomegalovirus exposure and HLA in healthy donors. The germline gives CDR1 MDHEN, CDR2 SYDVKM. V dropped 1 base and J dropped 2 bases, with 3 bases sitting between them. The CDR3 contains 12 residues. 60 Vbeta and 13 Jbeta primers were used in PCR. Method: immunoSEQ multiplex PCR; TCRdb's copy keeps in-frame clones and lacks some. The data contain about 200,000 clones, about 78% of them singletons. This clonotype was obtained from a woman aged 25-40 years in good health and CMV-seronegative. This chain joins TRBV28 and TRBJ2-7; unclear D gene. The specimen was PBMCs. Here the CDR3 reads CASSLSAYEQYF. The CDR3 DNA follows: TGTGCCAGCAGTTTATCAGCCTACGAGCAGTACTTC.